Listed here are 10 T cell receptor beta chains from one sample, sequenced in a study of shared clonotypes between healthy human individuals. Data came from immunoSEQ multiplex PCR; TCRdb stores just in-frame clones and leaves some out. This sample carries over 750,000 clones, roughly 96% of them seen once, and the ten largest clones take over 0.2%. It was CD45RO-negative cells, positively selected for CCR7, that made up naive CD8 cells, with terminally differentiated effector memory CD45RA+ cells excluded. The sample taken for sequencing was naive CD8+ T cells sorted from blood. All receptors come from a man under 40 in good health.

This chain connects TRBV4-2 to TRBJ2-7; D remains unclear. CDR1 is LGHNA and CDR2 is YNFKEQ in the germline V gene. Trimming left V 0 bases short and J 4 bases short, with 10 bases between. The CDR3 loop spans 14 amino acids. The CDR3 region is CASSQDPSAYEQYF. The DNA of the CDR3 is TGTGCCAGCAGCCAAGATCCTTCGGCGTACGAGCAGTACTTC.

The J gene is TRBJ2-5, the V gene TRBV7-9, with D possibly TRBD2 on 5 matching bases. CDR3 length: 12 residues. The V and J ends lost 6 bases and 5 bases respectively, with 10 bases between them. CDR1 and CDR2 from the germline V gene are SEHNR and FQNEAQ (reference sequence). CDR3 nucleotides: TGTGCCAGCAGGGGTTGGAGGGAGACCCAGTACTTC. Protein: CASRGWRETQYF. Using reference TRBV7-9 and TRBJ2-5 for the parts outside the CDR3, the full variable domain is DTGVSQNPRHKITKRGQNVTFRCDPISEHNRLYWYRQTLGQGPEFLTYFQNEAQLEKSRLLSDRFSAERPKGSFSTLEIQRTEQGDSAMYLCASRGWRETQYFGPGTRLLVL.

The V gene is TRBV11-2, the J gene TRBJ2-7; D perhaps matches TRBD1 (7 bases). Germline CDR1 is SGHAT and CDR2 is FQNNGV. The CDR3 consists of 14 residues. V gave up 5 bases and J gave up 4 bases, with 15 bases separating them. This CDR3 reads CASSQGGGLYEQYF. CDR3 nucleotide sequence: TGTGCCAGCAGCCAGGGGGGTGGCCTTTACGAGCAGTACTTC.

CDR3 loop: CASTSDLSSYNEQFF. The CDR3 bases are TGTGCCAGCACGTCGGACTTAAGCTCCTACAATGAGCAGTTCTTC. The genes are TRBV27 and TRBJ2-1; tentatively, D is TRBD2 (5 bases). Germline assignment: CDR1 MNHEY and CDR2 SMNVEV (reference sequence). The CDR3 is 15 amino acids. The V and J ends lost 7 bases and 0 bases respectively, with 13 bases between them.

This chain joins TRBV7-2 and TRBJ2-3; 12 bases align to TRBD2. The J segment lost 4 bases and the V segment lost 6 bases, leaving 8 bases of the junction unmatched. CDR3 length: 16 residues. Per the germline V gene, CDR1 is SGHTA and CDR2 is FQGNSA. The CDR3 is CASRPRTSGEADTQYF. Written as DNA, the CDR3 is TGTGCCAGCAGGCCCCGGACTAGCGGGGAGGCAGATACGCAGTATTTT.

The chain has TRBV5-1 and TRBJ2-3, with 9 bases that match TRBD2. Germline CDR1 SGHRS, CDR2 YFSETQ. The CDR3 sequence is 15 residues long. With V trimmed by 5 bases and J by 4 bases, 8 bases remained unmatched. Here the CDR3 DNA reads TGCGCCAGCAGACGGTCGGGCGGGAGGGCAGATACGCAGTATTTT. Its translation: CASRRSGGRADTQYF.

The rearrangement joins TRBV29-1 to TRBJ2-7; D perhaps matches TRBD2 (6 bases). CDR3 length: 13 amino acids. The germline CDR1 and CDR2 sequences are SQVTM and ANQGSEA. V was clipped by 7 bases and J by 0 bases, with 13 bases between them. The CDR3 is CSASGTGSYEQYF. The CDR3 bases are TGCAGCGCTTCCGGGACTGGCTCCTACGAGCAGTACTTC.

This clone occurred once. The chain uses TRBV27 and TRBJ1-5; maybe TRBD1 (6 bases). With 0 bases removed from V and 2 bases from J, the gap between germline ends came to 8 bases. Germline-derived CDR1 and CDR2 are MNHEY and SMNVEV (reference sequence). The CDR3 extends over 15 amino acids. CDR3 in DNA: TGTGCCAGCAGTTTATCGTCAGGGGGCAATCAGCCCCAGCATTTT. Amino acids: CASSLSSGGNQPQHF.

The genes are TRBV28 and TRBJ1-5, with 7 bases that match TRBD1. The CDR3 contains 14 residues. CDR1 and CDR2 (germline): MDHEN, SYDVKM. V was pared by 10 bases and J by 0 bases, with 6 bases of the junction left unmatched. This CDR3 reads CATQGLDSNQPQHF. DNA for the CDR3: TGTGCCACACAGGGGTTGGATAGCAATCAGCCCCAGCATTTT.

This rearrangement joins TRBV6-5 to TRBJ2-5; weak D call: TRBD2 (7 bases). V gave up 0 bases and J gave up 5 bases, with 10 bases separating them. There are 14 residues in the CDR3. Germline lookup yields CDR1 MNHEY and CDR2 SVGAGI. CDR3 residues: CASSYSGRGETQYF. CDR3 DNA: TGTGCCAGCAGTTACTCGGGGAGGGGGGAGACCCAGTACTTC.